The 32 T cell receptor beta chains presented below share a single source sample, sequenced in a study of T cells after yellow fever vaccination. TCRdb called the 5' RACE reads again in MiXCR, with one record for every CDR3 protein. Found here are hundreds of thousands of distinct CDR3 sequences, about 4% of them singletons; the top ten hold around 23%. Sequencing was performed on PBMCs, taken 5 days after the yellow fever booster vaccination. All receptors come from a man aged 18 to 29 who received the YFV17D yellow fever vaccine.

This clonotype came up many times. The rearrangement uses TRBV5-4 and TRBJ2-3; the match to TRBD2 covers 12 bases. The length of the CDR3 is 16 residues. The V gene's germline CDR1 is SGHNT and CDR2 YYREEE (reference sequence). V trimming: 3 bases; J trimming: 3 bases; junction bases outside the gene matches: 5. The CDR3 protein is CASSSRTSGATDTQYF. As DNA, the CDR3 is TGTGCCAGCAGCTCCCGGACTAGCGGGGCGACAGATACGCAGTATTTT.

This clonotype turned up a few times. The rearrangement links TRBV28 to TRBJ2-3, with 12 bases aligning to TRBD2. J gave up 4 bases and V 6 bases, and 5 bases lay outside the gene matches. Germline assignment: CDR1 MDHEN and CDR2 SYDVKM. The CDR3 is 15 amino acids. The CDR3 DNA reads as TGTGCCAGCAGCTCACCTAGCGGGGGGGCAGATACGCAGTATTTT. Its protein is CASSSPSGGADTQYF.

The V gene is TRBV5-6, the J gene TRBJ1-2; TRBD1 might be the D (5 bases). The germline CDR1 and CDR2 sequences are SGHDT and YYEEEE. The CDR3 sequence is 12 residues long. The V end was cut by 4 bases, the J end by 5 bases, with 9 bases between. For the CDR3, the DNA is TGTGCCAGCAGCACGACAGATTATGGCTACACCTTC. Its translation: CASSTTDYGYTF.

The CDR3 loop is CASSHERRAADTQYF. Written as DNA, the CDR3 is TGCGCCAGCAGCCACGAGCGCAGGGCTGCAGATACGCAGTATTTT. This chain links TRBV4-3 with TRBJ2-3, with D tentatively TRBD1 (5 bases). Trimming cost V 3 bases and J 4 bases, with 14 bases left between them. The CDR3 is 15 residues long. Looked up from germline, CDR1 is LGHNA and CDR2 is YSLEER.

Written as DNA, the CDR3 is TGCGCCAGCAGCTTGGGCGGGGGACAGGGGGCGCGATATCATGAGCAGTTCTTC. It codes for CASSLGGGQGARYHEQFF. The chain combines TRBV5-1 with TRBJ2-1; 12 bases align to TRBD1. CDR3 length: 18 residues. The V gene end was trimmed by 0 bases and the J gene end by 8 bases; junction bases not matched to a gene: 12. Germline V gene lookup returns CDR1 SGHRS and CDR2 YFSETQ. Full variable domain (outside the CDR3, taken from reference TRBV5-1 and TRBJ2-1): KAGVTQTPRYLIKTRGQQVTLSCSPISGHRSVSWYQQTPGQGLQFLFEYFSETQRNKGNFPGRFSGRQFSNSRSEMNVSTLELGDSALYLCASSLGGGQGARYHEQFFGPGTRLTVL.

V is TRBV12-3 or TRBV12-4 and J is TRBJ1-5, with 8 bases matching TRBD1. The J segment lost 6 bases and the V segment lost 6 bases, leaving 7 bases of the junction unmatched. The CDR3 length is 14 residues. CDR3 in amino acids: CASSFTGQAQPQHF. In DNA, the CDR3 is TGTGCCAGCAGCTTTACGGGACAGGCTCAGCCCCAGCATTTT.

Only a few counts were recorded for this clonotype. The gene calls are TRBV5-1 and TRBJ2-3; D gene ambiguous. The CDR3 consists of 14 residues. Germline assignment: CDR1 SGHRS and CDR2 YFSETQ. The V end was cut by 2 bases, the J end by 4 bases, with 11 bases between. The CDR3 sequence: CASSFGGVADTQYF. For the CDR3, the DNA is TGCGCCAGCAGCTTCGGCGGTGTCGCAGATACGCAGTATTTT.

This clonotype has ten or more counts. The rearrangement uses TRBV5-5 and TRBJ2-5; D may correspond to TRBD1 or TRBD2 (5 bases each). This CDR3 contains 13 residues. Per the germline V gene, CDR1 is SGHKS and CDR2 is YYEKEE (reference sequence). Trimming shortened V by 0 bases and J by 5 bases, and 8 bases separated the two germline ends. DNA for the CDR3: TGTGCCAGCAGCTTGGAGTGGGGGGAGACCCAGTACTTC. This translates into CASSLEWGETQYF.

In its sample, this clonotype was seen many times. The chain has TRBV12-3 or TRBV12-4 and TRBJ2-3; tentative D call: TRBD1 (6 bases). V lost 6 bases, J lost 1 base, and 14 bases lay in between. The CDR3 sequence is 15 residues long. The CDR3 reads CASSPAGVGTDTQYF. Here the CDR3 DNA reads TGTGCCAGCAGCCCCGCAGGGGTGGGCACAGATACGCAGTATTTT.

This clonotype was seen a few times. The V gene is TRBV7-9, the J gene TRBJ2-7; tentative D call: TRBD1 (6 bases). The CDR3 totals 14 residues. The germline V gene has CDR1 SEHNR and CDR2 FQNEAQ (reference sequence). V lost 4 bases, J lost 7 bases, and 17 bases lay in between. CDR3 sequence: CASSSTRDIVEQYV. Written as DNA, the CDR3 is TGTGCCAGCAGCTCAACACGGGACATCGTGGAGCAGTACGTC.

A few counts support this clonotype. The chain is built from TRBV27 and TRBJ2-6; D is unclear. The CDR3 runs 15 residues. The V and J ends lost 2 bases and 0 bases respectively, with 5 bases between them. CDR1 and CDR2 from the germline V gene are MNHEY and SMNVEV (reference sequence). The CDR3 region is CASSLGISGANVLTF. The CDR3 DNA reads TGTGCCAGCAGTTTAGGCATCTCTGGGGCCAACGTCCTGACTTTC.

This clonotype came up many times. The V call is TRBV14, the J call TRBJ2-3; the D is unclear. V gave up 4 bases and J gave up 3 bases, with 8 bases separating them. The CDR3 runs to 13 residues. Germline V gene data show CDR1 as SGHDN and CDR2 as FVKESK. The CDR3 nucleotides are TGTGCCAGCAGCCCGCTGGGGACAGATACGCAGTATTTT. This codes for CASSPLGTDTQYF. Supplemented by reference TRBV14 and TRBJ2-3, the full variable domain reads EAGVTQFPSHSVIEKGQTVTLRCDPISGHDNLYWYRRVMGKEIKFLLHFVKESKQDESGMPNNRFLAERTGGTYSTLKVQPAELEDSGVYFCASSPLGTDTQYFGPGTRLTVL.

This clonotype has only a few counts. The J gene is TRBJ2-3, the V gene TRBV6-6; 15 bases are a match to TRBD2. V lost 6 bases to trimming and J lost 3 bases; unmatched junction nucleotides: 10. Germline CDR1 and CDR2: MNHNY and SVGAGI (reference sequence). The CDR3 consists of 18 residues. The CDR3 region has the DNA TGTGCCAGCAGCCCGGGACTAGCGGGGGGATTAAGGACAGATACGCAGTATTTT. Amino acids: CASSPGLAGGLRTDTQYF.

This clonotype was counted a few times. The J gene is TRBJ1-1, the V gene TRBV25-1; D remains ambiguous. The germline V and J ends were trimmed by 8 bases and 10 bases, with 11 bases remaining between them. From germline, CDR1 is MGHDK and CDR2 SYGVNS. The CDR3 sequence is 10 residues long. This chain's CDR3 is CASHGEGAFF. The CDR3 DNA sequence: TGTGCCAGCCATGGGGAGGGAGCTTTCTTT.

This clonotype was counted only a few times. The CDR3 spells CASSSPGATDTQYF. The CDR3 DNA sequence: TGTGCCAGCAGCTCCCCGGGGGCCACAGATACGCAGTATTTT. The rearrangement joins TRBV5-4 to TRBJ2-3, with D tentatively TRBD1 or TRBD2 (6 bases each). In germline, CDR1 is SGHNT, CDR2 YYREEE (reference sequence). The V end lost 3 bases, the J end lost 2 bases, and 10 bases lay between the germline ends. The CDR3 extends over 14 amino acids.

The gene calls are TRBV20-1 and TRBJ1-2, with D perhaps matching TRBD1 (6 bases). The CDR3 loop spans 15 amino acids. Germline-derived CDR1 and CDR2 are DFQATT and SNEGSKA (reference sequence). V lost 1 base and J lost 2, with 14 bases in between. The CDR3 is CSARARGEGNYGYTF. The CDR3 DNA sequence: TGCAGTGCTAGAGCTAGGGGGGAGGGAAACTATGGCTACACCTTC.

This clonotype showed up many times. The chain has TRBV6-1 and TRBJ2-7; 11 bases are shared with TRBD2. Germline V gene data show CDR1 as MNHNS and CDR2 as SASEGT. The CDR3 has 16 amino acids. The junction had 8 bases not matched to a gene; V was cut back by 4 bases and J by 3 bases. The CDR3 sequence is CASSVLAGESHYEQYF. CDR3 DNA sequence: TGTGCCAGCAGTGTACTAGCGGGGGAGTCGCACTACGAGCAGTACTTC.

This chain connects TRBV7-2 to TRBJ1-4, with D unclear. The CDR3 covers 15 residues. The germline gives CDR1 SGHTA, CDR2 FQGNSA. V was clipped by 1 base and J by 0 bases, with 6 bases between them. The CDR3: CASSLVSATNEKLFF. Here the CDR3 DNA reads TGTGCCAGCAGCTTAGTGTCAGCAACTAATGAAAAACTGTTTTTT.

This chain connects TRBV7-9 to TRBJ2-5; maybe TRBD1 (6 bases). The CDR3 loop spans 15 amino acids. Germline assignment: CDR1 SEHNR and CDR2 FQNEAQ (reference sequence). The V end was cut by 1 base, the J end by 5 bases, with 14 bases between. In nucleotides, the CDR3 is TGTGCCAGCAGCTTAGTTTCACTAGGACAGGAGACCCAGTACTTC. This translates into CASSLVSLGQETQYF.

The CDR3 region is CASSYSIPPSGGPYEQYF. CDR3 nucleotide sequence: TGTGCCAGCAGTTACTCGATCCCCCCTAGCGGGGGGCCCTACGAGCAGTACTTC. The V gene is TRBV6-5, the J gene TRBJ2-7; 11 nucleotides match TRBD2. This CDR3 is 18 amino acids long. The V gene's germline CDR1 is MNHEY and CDR2 SVGAGI. Trimming cost V 0 bases and J 2 bases; bases outside gene matches: 9.

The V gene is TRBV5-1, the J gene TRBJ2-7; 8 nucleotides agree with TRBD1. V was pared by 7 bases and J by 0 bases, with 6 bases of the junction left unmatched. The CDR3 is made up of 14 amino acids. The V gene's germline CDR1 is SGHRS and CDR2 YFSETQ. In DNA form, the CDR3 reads TGCGCCAGCCAGACAGGGGTCAACTCCTACGAGCAGTACTTC. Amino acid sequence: CASQTGVNSYEQYF.

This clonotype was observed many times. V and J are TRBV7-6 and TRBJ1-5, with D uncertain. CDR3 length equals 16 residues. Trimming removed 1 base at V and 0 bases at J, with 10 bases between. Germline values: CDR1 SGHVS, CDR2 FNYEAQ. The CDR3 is CASSLGSGYSNQPQHF. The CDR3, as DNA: TGTGCCAGCAGCTTAGGGTCGGGTTATAGCAATCAGCCCCAGCATTTT.

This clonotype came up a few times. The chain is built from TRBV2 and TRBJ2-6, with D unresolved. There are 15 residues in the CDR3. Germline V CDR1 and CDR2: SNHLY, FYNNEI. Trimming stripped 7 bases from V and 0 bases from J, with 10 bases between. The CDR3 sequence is CASITGTSGANVLTF. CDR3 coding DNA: TGTGCCAGCATTACCGGTACCTCTGGGGCCAACGTCCTGACTTTC.

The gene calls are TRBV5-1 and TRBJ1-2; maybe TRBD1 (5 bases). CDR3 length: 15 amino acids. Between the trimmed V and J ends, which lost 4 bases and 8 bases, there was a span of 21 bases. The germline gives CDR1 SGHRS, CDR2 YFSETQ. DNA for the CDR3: TGCGCCAGCAGCCACCCTCCGCCCGGGACGGGAGGCTACACCTTC. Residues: CASSHPPPGTGGYTF.

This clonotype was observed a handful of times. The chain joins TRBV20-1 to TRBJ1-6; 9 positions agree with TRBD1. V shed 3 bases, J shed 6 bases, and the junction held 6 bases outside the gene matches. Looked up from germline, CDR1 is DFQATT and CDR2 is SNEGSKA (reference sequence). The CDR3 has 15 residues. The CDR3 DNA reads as TGCAGTGCTAGGGGACAGGGTTGGATTAATTCACCCCTCCACTTT. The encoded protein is CSARGQGWINSPLHF.

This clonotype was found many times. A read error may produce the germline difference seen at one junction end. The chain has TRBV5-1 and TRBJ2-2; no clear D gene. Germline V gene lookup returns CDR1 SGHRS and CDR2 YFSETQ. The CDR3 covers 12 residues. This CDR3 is CASSLSTGELFF. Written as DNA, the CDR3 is TGTGCCAGCAGCTTATCCACCGGGGAGCTGTTTTTT.

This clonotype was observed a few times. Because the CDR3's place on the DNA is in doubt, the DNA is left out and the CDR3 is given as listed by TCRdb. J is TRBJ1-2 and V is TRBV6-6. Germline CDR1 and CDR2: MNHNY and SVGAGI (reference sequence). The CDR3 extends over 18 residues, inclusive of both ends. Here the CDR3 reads CASRPRLTMATPSGGYTF.

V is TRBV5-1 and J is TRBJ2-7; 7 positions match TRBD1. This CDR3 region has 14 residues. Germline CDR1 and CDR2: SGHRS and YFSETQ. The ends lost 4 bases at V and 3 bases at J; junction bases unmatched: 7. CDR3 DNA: TGCGCCAGCAGCGGGCAACAGGGGCACTACGAGCAGTACTTC. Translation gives CASSGQQGHYEQYF.

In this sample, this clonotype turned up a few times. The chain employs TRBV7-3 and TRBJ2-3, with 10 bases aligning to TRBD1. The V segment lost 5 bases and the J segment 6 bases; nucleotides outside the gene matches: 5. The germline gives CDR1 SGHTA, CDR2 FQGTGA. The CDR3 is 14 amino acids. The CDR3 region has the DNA TGTGCCAGCAGCCCCAGGGACAGGGGTGATACGCAGTATTTT. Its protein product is CASSPRDRGDTQYF.

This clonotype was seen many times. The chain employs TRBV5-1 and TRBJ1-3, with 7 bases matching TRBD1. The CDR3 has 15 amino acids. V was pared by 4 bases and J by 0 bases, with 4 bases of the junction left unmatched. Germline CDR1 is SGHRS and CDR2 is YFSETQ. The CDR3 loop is CASSHGTDSGNTIYF. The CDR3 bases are TGCGCCAGCAGCCACGGGACAGACTCTGGAAACACCATATATTTT. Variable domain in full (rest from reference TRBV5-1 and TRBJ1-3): KAGVTQTPRYLIKTRGQQVTLSCSPISGHRSVSWYQQTPGQGLQFLFEYFSETQRNKGNFPGRFSGRQFSNSRSEMNVSTLELGDSALYLCASSHGTDSGNTIYFGEGSWLTVV.

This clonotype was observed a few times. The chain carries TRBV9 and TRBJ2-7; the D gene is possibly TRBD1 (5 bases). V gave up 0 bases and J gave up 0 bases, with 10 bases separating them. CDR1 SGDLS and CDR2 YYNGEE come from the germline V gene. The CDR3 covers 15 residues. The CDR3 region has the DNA TGTGCCAGCAGCGTAGTAGGGGAATCCTCCTACGAGCAGTACTTC. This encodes CASSVVGESSYEQYF.

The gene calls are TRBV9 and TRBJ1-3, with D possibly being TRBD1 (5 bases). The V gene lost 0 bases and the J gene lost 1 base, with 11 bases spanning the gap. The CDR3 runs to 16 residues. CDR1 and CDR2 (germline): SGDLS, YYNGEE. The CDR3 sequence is CASSVAIGASGNTIYF. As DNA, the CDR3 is TGTGCCAGCAGCGTAGCTATCGGGGCTTCTGGAAACACCATATATTTT. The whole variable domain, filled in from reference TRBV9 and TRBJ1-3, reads DSGVTQTPKHLITATGQRVTLRCSPRSGDLSVYWYQQSLDQGLQFLIQYYNGEERAKGNILERFSAQQFPDLHSELNLSSLELGDSALYFCASSVAIGASGNTIYFGEGSWLTVV.